The entry that follows covers one T cell receptor (beta chain) sequence. Its antigen is currently unknown. The data derive from a study of beta chain features in type 1 diabetes. Broader study findings: All four CD4+ subsets from Type 1 diabetes patients carried moderately but significantly shorter TCRB CDR3s. Within patients, naive, central memory and Treg TCRB repertoires seemed more similar than within healthy donors.

Expressed TCRB transcripts were sequenced because the isolated RNA had all been reverse transcribed beforehand. TCRdb keeps only in-frame clones here, not all; method: immunoSEQ multiplex PCR. Seen here are about 340,000 clones, about 13% observed once, and the top ten hold nearly 0.015%. Germline V lookup: CDR1 SEHNR, CDR2 FQNEAQ (reference sequence). J gave up 5 bases and V 2 bases, and 4 bases lay outside the gene matches. The CDR3 is 14 amino acids. V is TRBV7-9 and J is TRBJ1-1; 8 bases agree with TRBD1. This sequence was found in a woman aged 18 to 35 with type 1 diabetes. The sample consisted of naive CD4+ T cells from blood. In nucleotides, the CDR3 is TGTGCCAGCAGCTTATCAGGGGGCAATACTGAAGCTTTCTTT. Protein product: CASSLSGGNTEAFF.